This is a list of T cell receptor beta chains from one sample in a study of blood T cell repertoires in COVID-19. Only in-frame clones appear in the TCRdb table, and some are missing; sequencing was by immunoSEQ multiplex PCR. In the table there are 95,000 to 100,000 clones, 90% to 95% of which are singletons. The sample taken for sequencing was peripheral blood. These receptors were obtained from a man aged 50-60 years with acute or convalescent COVID-19. Each CDR3 is given with its conserved first and last residue. D genes are given only for firm matches. Clone size is not always given. Where it is, it says once, few, many or a class for expanded clones.

. TRBJ2-1 TRBV19 once TGTGCCAGTAGTCACACAGCTCGGAACAATGAGCAGTTCTTC CASSHTARNNEQFF
. TRBJ1-2 TRBV27 . TGTGCCAGCAGTTACCGGGTCGAACCTGGAACCTATGGCTACACCTTC CASSYRVEPGTYGYTF
TRBD2 TRBJ2-2 TRBV6-6 once TGTGCCAGCAAGCCAGCGGGGGGGCCGGTCACCGGGGAGCTGTTTTTT CASKPAGGPVTGELFF
. TRBJ1-6 TRBV5-1 . TGCGCCAGCAGCTTGAATATTGATTCACCCCTCCACTTT CASSLNIDSPLHF
. TRBJ1-5 TRBV9 . TGTGCCAGCAGCGTAGGAGGAGAGACCAATCAGCCCCAGCATTTT CASSVGGETNQPQHF
. TRBJ2-1 TRBV5-1 . TGCGCCAGCAGCTTGTCCGGTAGCTCCTACAATGAGCAGTTCTTC CASSLSGSSYNEQFF
. TRBJ1-5 TRBV18 . TGTGCCAGCTCACCCCCCGGCGGAGGGCAGCCCCAGCATTTT CASSPPGGGQPQHF
. TRBJ1-1 TRBV10-1 . TGCGCCAGCAGTGAACAGGGATATGAAGCTTTCTTT CASSEQGYEAFF
TRBD1 TRBJ1-1 TRBV7-9 . TGTGCCAGCAGCCCAAGGGACAGAGCGAACACTGAAGCTTTCTTT CASSPRDRANTEAFF
. TRBJ2-1 TRBV7-6 . TGTGCCAGCAGCTCGCTGCAGACTATCATCGGTGAGCAGTTCTTC CASSSLQTIIGEQFF
. TRBJ2-3 TRBV7-8 . TGTGCCAGCAGCTTATGGCAGGGAGGTCTCTCAGATACGCAGTATTTT CASSLWQGGLSDTQYF
TRBD1 TRBJ1-5 TRBV10-2 . TGCGCCAGCAGCACAGGGGTAAGACAGCCCCAGCATTTT CASSTGVRQPQHF
. TRBJ1-1 TRBV28 . TGTGCCAGCAGTTTATTAGGGGTCATGAACACTGAAGCTTTCTTT CASSLLGVMNTEAFF
. TRBJ2-7 TRBV29-1 . TGCAGCGTTGGGCAGGCCCAGGGCGAGCAGTACTTC CSVGQAQGEQYF
. TRBJ1-1 TRBV12-3/TRBV12-4 . TGTGCCAGCAGTACAGGGACCCGGACTGAAGCTTTCTTT CASSTGTRTEAFF
. TRBJ1-5 TRBV18 . TGTGCCAGCTCACCGGGCACTAATCAGCCCCAGCATTTT CASSPGTNQPQHF
TRBD1 TRBJ1-1 TRBV7-6 . TGTGCCAGCAGCTTAGCAGACAGGGGCTTTGAAGCTTTCTTT CASSLADRGFEAFF
. TRBJ1-2 TRBV15 . TGTGCCACCAGCAGAGATAATATCCTAAACTATGGCTACACCTTC CATSRDNILNYGYTF
TRBD2 TRBJ2-1 TRBV10-1 . TGCGCCAGCAGCCATCCCCGGGAGGGCTCCTACAATGAGCAGTTCTTC CASSHPREGSYNEQFF
TRBD2 TRBJ2-5 TRBV7-8 . TGTGCCAGCAGCCCGCGACCGATTCCTAGCGGGGAGACCCAGTACTTC CASSPRPIPSGETQYF
. TRBJ2-2 TRBV2 . TGTGCCAGCATTACAGGGTACACCGGGGAGCTGTTTTTT CASITGYTGELFF
. TRBJ2-1 TRBV9 . TGTGCCAGCAGAAGGGACTCAAGAGGCAATGAGCAGTTCTTC CASRRDSRGNEQFF
. TRBJ1-2 TRBV2 . TGTGCCAGCAGGACGGAGTTTTTCGATGGCTACACCTTC CASRTEFFDGYTF
TRBD1 TRBJ1-2 TRBV6-5 . TGTGCTGCTAGAGGACAGGGTCGTGGCTACACCTTC CAARGQGRGYTF
TRBD2 TRBJ2-3 TRBV13 . TGTGCCAGCAGCCAGGGACTAGCGGAGGATACGCAGTATTTT CASSQGLAEDTQYF
. TRBJ2-2 TRBV11-1 . TGTGCCAGCTCGAAGTCAGGGCCAGGGGAGCTGTTTTTT CASSKSGPGELFF
. TRBJ1-3 TRBV6-5 . TGTGCCAGCAGCAGGGACACCCCGGGCATATATTTT CASSRDTPGIYF
. TRBJ2-2 TRBV10-3 . TGTGCCATCAGTCCGGACTTTGTGGAGTCCGGGGAGCTGTTTTTT CAISPDFVESGELFF
TRBD1 TRBJ1-6 TRBV9 . TGTGCCAGCAGCGCCGGACAGGGGTATAATTCACCCCTCCACTTT CASSAGQGYNSPLHF
. TRBJ2-3 TRBV9 . TGTGCCAGCAGCTTCAGACAGACAGATACGCAGTATTTT CASSFRQTDTQYF
TRBD1 TRBJ2-1 TRBV5-6 . TGTGCCAGCAGCCCGGACAGGGACAATGAGCAGTTCTTC CASSPDRDNEQFF
. TRBJ1-2 TRBV12-3/TRBV12-4 . TGTGCCAGCAGTTTAGCGGGCAACTATGGCTACACCTTC CASSLAGNYGYTF
TRBD1 TRBJ2-3 TRBV5-8 . TGTGCCAGCAGCCCGGGACAGGGGGCGCGAGATACGCAGTATTTT CASSPGQGARDTQYF
TRBD1 TRBJ1-5 TRBV5-5 . TGTGCCAGCAGCTCGGGACAGGGGGCGGGATGGGGCAATCAGCCCCAGCATTTT CASSSGQGAGWGNQPQHF
TRBD2 TRBJ2-3 TRBV5-1 . TGCGCCACAACTAGCGGAGGCACAGATACGCAGTATTTT CATTSGGTDTQYF
. TRBJ1-3 TRBV28 . TGTGCCAGCAGCCTACGCAGGCAGGGGCCCCTCTCTGGAAACACCATATATTTT CASSLRRQGPLSGNTIYF
. TRBJ1-2 TRBV9 . TGTGCCAGCAGCCCCGAGAGGGAAGGCTACACCTTC CASSPEREGYTF